One sample yielded the 15 T cell receptor beta chains listed below, sequenced in a study of cytomegalovirus exposure and HLA in healthy donors. Here immunoSEQ multiplex PCR was the method, and the copy in TCRdb shows in-frame clones only, minus some. The sample has about 310,000 clones; roughly 88% are singletons. The specimen sequenced was PBMCs. The receptors stem from a man aged 30 to 45 in good health and CMV-seronegative.

V gene TRBV2 combines with J gene TRBJ2-7; D is possibly TRBD1 (6 bases). Deletions cut 11 bases from V and 0 bases from J, with 14 bases between. The CDR3 sequence is 13 residues long. Germline V gives CDR1 SNHLY, CDR2 FYNNEI. The CDR3 protein is CARQDLSSYEQYF. The CDR3 DNA follows: TGTGCCCGACAGGACCTATCCTCCTACGAGCAGTACTTC.

The chain joins TRBV4-1 to TRBJ2-7; 9 nucleotides align to TRBD2. Germline loops: CDR1 MGHRA, CDR2 YSYEKL. CDR3 size: 15 residues. V lost 4 bases, J lost 2 bases, and 6 bases stayed unmatched. This CDR3 is CASSREAGGTYEQYF. Here the CDR3 DNA reads TGCGCCAGCAGCCGCGAAGCGGGGGGAACCTACGAGCAGTACTTC.

This clone was detected only a few times. The rearrangement links TRBV7-9 to TRBJ1-5, with D hard to call. The CDR3 runs 13 residues. V dropped 2 bases and J dropped 5 bases, with 7 bases sitting between them. CDR1 is SEHNR, CDR2 FQNEAQ, per germline (reference sequence). Here the CDR3 DNA reads TGTGCCAGCAGCTTAAACAGTTATCAGCCCCAGCATTTT. Encoded protein: CASSLNSYQPQHF. The variable domain in full, completed from reference TRBV7-9 and TRBJ1-5, reads DTGVSQNPRHKITKRGQNVTFRCDPISEHNRLYWYRQTLGQGPEFLTYFQNEAQLEKSRLLSDRFSAERPKGSFSTLEIQRTEQGDSAMYLCASSLNSYQPQHFGDGTRLSIL.

The rearrangement uses TRBV7-2 and TRBJ2-1, with TRBD1 matching 7 bases. CDR3 length equals 14 residues. Germline trimming cut 5 bases from V and 8 bases from J; bases unmatched to any gene: 9. CDR1 is SGHTA, CDR2 FQGNSA, per germline. As DNA, the CDR3 is TGTGCCAGCAGCAGAGCCGGGACAGTCGATGAGCAGTTCTTC. Amino acid sequence: CASSRAGTVDEQFF.

The chain employs TRBV6-1 and TRBJ1-2, with D possibly matching TRBD1 (5 bases). The CDR3 totals 16 residues. V was cut by 4 bases and J by 1 base, with 16 bases left in between. Germline lookup yields CDR1 MNHNS and CDR2 SASEGT. Written as DNA, the CDR3 is TGTGCCAGCAGTGCAGGGTTGCGAGGATATAACTATGGCTACACCTTC. As protein: CASSAGLRGYNYGYTF.

The chain uses TRBV19 and TRBJ1-1, with a tentative D call TRBD1 (5 bases). The CDR3 length is 14 residues. Germline CDR1 LNHDA, CDR2 SQIVND (reference sequence). Trimming stripped 3 bases from V and 0 bases from J, with 8 bases between. CDR3: CASSILDMNTEAFF. CDR3 sequence (DNA): TGTGCCAGTAGTATCTTGGACATGAACACTGAAGCTTTCTTT.

This chain joins TRBV4-3 and TRBJ1-1, with TRBD1 as a possible D gene (6 bases). The CDR3 runs to 13 residues. Trimming stripped 4 bases from V and 1 base from J, with 7 bases between. The germline gives CDR1 LGHNA, CDR2 YSLEER. The CDR3 here is CASSRTENTEAFF. Written as DNA, the CDR3 is TGCGCCAGCAGCCGGACAGAGAACACTGAAGCTTTCTTT.

The genes are TRBV5-1 and TRBJ1-1; D uncertain. CDR1 and CDR2 (germline): SGHRS, YFSETQ. Trimming shortened V by 0 bases and J by 4 bases, and 10 bases separated the two germline ends. The CDR3 spans 14 residues. CDR3 region: CASSLAGGSTEAFF. CDR3 sequence (DNA): TGCGCCAGCAGCTTGGCCGGCGGGAGCACTGAAGCTTTCTTT.

CDR3 DNA sequence: TGTGCCAGTAGTACCGCCCCGGGACAGGAGGTAAAGCAGTTCTTC. It encodes CASSTAPGQEVKQFF. The chain has TRBV19 and TRBJ2-1, with 8 positions matching TRBD1. Germline CDR1 is LNHDA and CDR2 is SQIVND (reference sequence). The CDR3 runs 15 residues. V lost 4 bases, J lost 11 bases, and 13 bases stayed unmatched. The whole variable domain, filled in from reference TRBV19 and TRBJ2-1, reads DGGITQSPKYLFRKEGQNVTLSCEQNLNHDAMYWYRQDPGQGLRLIYYSQIVNDFQKGDIAEGYSVSREKKESFPLTVTSAQKNPTAFYLCASSTAPGQEVKQFFGPGTRLTVL.

The chain carries TRBV25-1 and TRBJ1-2; 7 bases are shared with TRBD1. V was clipped by 4 bases and J by 5 bases; unmatched bases: 1. The CDR3 contains 12 residues. Germline CDR1 reads MGHDK; CDR2 reads SYGVNS. The CDR3 nucleotides are TGTGCCAGCAGTGTCAGGGGGTATGGCTACACCTTC. It yields the protein CASSVRGYGYTF.

V usage is TRBV6-1 and J usage is TRBJ2-5, with D possibly TRBD2 on 5 matching bases. Deletions cut 4 bases from V and 0 bases from J, with 12 bases between. The CDR3 is made up of 15 amino acids. Germline V CDR1 and CDR2: MNHNS, SASEGT. The CDR3: CASSAGMQYQETQYF. CDR3 DNA: TGTGCCAGCAGTGCCGGGATGCAGTACCAAGAGACCCAGTACTTC.

This clone was detected only once. The chain has TRBV19 and TRBJ2-3, with 9 bases fitting TRBD2. Per germline, CDR1 LNHDA and CDR2 SQIVND (reference sequence). J lost 3 bases, V lost 5 bases, and 9 bases had no gene match. The length of the CDR3 is 16 residues. CDR3 in amino acids: CASSPSLAGITDTQYF. The DNA for the CDR3 is TGTGCCAGTAGTCCATCACTAGCGGGTATAACAGATACGCAGTATTTT. Variable domain in full (rest from reference TRBV19 and TRBJ2-3): DGGITQSPKYLFRKEGQNVTLSCEQNLNHDAMYWYRQDPGQGLRLIYYSQIVNDFQKGDIAEGYSVSREKKESFPLTVTSAQKNPTAFYLCASSPSLAGITDTQYFGPGTRLTVL.

The CDR3 sequence: CASSLSRSTNQPQHF. The CDR3, as DNA: TGCGCCAGCAGCCTCTCACGGAGTACCAATCAGCCCCAGCATTTT. V usage is TRBV4-1 and J usage is TRBJ1-5; D remains unclear. The CDR3 has 15 amino acids. CDR1 is MGHRA and CDR2 is YSYEKL in the germline V gene. V gave up 4 bases and J gave up 3 bases, with 13 bases separating them.

This clone was detected only a few times. The chain has TRBV7-9 and TRBJ2-7; D is unclear. This CDR3 is built from 13 residues. Trimming took off 1 base at V and 2 bases at J, with 6 bases between the two ends. Germline lookup yields CDR1 SEHNR and CDR2 FQNEAQ (reference sequence). The CDR3 reads CASSLGVPYEQYF. The DNA for the CDR3 is TGTGCCAGCAGCTTAGGAGTCCCCTACGAGCAGTACTTC. The full variable domain, in which reference TRBV7-9 and TRBJ2-7 provide the parts outside the CDR3, is DTGVSQNPRHKITKRGQNVTFRCDPISEHNRLYWYRQTLGQGPEFLTYFQNEAQLEKSRLLSDRFSAERPKGSFSTLEIQRTEQGDSAMYLCASSLGVPYEQYFGPGTRLTVT.

The genes are TRBV30 and TRBJ2-3, with 12 bases fitting TRBD2. This CDR3 region has 17 residues. V was pared by 2 bases and J by 0 bases, with 6 bases of the junction left unmatched. Germline CDR1 is GTSNPN and CDR2 is SVGIG (reference sequence). This chain's CDR3 is CAWSWASGGGSTDTQYF. CDR3 in DNA: TGTGCCTGGAGTTGGGCTAGCGGGGGGGGTAGCACAGATACGCAGTATTTT.